The T cell receptor beta chain described here comes from a study of cytomegalovirus exposure and HLA in healthy donors. The method was immunoSEQ multiplex PCR; TCRdb's version includes in-frame clones alone and lacks a portion of them. The sample consists of 200,000 to 300,000 clones, roughly 91% of them appearing once. Per the germline V gene, CDR1 is SQVTM and CDR2 is ANQGSEA. The CDR3 is 12 amino acids. The V gene lost 7 bases and the J gene lost 2 bases, with 12 bases spanning the gap. General study points: The classifier, whose performance was assessed in both the original and validation cohorts, reportedly diagnosed cytomegalovirus status with high specificity and sensitivity.

On this clone itself: Antigen specificity is unknown.

The chain links TRBV29-1 to TRBJ2-7; possibly TRBD1 for D (6 bases). The sequencing input was PBMCs. This receptor was identified in a woman aged 25 to 39 in good health and CMV-seronegative. The CDR3 DNA reads TGCAGCGGCTTAACAGGGCCCTACGAGCAGTACTTC. Translating gives CSGLTGPYEQYF.